These 29 T cell receptor beta chains were sequenced from one sample in a study of cytomegalovirus exposure and HLA in healthy donors. The assay was immunoSEQ multiplex PCR, and TCRdb's table has in-frame clones only and misses some. The sample includes 150,000 to 200,000 clones, 86% seen only once; the top ten take 5% to 7%. Sequences were obtained from PBMCs. All receptors derive from a woman in her twenties or thirties in good health and CMV-seronegative.

A single count supports this clone. The V gene is TRBV29-1, the J gene TRBJ2-1, with 8 bases fitting TRBD1. The germline V gene has CDR1 SQVTM and CDR2 ANQGSEA. V gave up 6 bases and J gave up 2 bases; unmatched junction bases: 12. The CDR3 has 16 residues. CDR3 sequence: CSVITSGGQTYNEQFF. The CDR3 coding sequence is TGCAGCGTGATAACCTCAGGGGGCCAGACCTACAATGAGCAGTTCTTC.

In its sample, this clone was seen once. The genes are TRBV7-2 and TRBJ2-5; D is perhaps TRBD2 (6 bases). The ends were cut back, 0 bases at V and 2 bases at J, with 7 bases in the middle. Per germline, CDR1 SGHTA and CDR2 FQGNSA. The CDR3 is made up of 14 amino acids. The CDR3 nucleotides are TGTGCCAGCAGCTTAGCCGGGAGACAAGAGACCCAGTACTTC. This translates into CASSLAGRQETQYF.

The chain joins TRBV28 to TRBJ2-3, with D unclear. This CDR3 region has 14 residues. V lost 7 bases and J 3 bases, leaving 14 bases between the germline ends. Germline assignment: CDR1 MDHEN and CDR2 SYDVKM. In nucleotides, the CDR3 is TGTGCCAGCACCCTCTCTATTAGGACAGATACGCAGTATTTT. Protein product: CASTLSIRTDTQYF.

The chain links TRBV9 to TRBJ2-7; the D gene is possibly TRBD1 (6 bases). V was shortened by 4 bases and J by 1 base, with 12 bases between the two germline ends. CDR1 and CDR2 (germline): SGDLS, YYNGEE. CDR3 length equals 14 residues. The CDR3 DNA is TGTGCCAGCAGCTCCGGACAGCAGTCCTACGAGCAGTACTTC. Protein product: CASSSGQQSYEQYF.

This clone was counted a single time. The rearrangement uses TRBV5-6 and TRBJ1-1; TRBD1 is a possible D gene (5 bases). V shed 0 bases and J shed 0 bases, with 6 bases lying between them. CDR1 is SGHDT, CDR2 YYEEEE, per germline. This CDR3 spans 14 amino acids. CDR3 in DNA: TGTGCCAGCAGCTTGGGGGGCGTGAACACTGAAGCTTTCTTT. Amino acid sequence: CASSLGGVNTEAFF.

The chain uses TRBV5-1 and TRBJ2-1; 11 positions agree with TRBD2. CDR3 length: 15 residues. J lost 5 bases, V lost 5 bases, and 6 bases had no gene match. Germline CDR1 SGHRS, CDR2 YFSETQ. CDR3 DNA: TGCGCCAGCAGATCGGTAGCGGGAGGGAACAATGAGCAGTTCTTC. Its translation is CASRSVAGGNNEQFF.

This rearrangement joins TRBV18 to TRBJ2-1, with D possibly matching TRBD1 (6 bases). V lost 5 bases and J 5 bases, leaving 10 bases between the germline ends. This CDR3 has 13 residues. Germline lookup yields CDR1 KGHSH and CDR2 LQKENI. This CDR3 reads CASSNGQNNEQFF. CDR3 nucleotides: TGTGCCAGCTCAAACGGACAGAACAATGAGCAGTTCTTC.

Comment on this clone: In the same sample, other DNA sequences code for this CDR3. V gene TRBV4-3 combines with J gene TRBJ2-7, with 9 bases lining up with TRBD1. This CDR3 comprises 14 residues. Germline CDR1 and CDR2: LGHNA and YSLEER. V dropped 1 base and J dropped 4; count of bases not matched to a gene: 2. CDR3 residues: CASSQGDRGYEQYF. The CDR3 region has the DNA TGCGCCAGCAGCCAAGGAGACAGGGGGTACGAGCAGTACTTC.

In its sample, this clone was seen a few times. J is TRBJ1-1 and V is TRBV5-1; 7 positions match TRBD1. Germline CDR1 is SGHRS and CDR2 is YFSETQ. V shed 4 bases, J shed 6 bases, and the junction held 15 bases outside the gene matches. There are 16 residues in the CDR3. CDR3 sequence (DNA): TGCGCCAGCAGCCTCCGGGGACAGACACCTGTCGCTGAAGCTTTCTTT. Its translation: CASSLRGQTPVAEAFF.

The rearrangement uses TRBV4-1 and TRBJ1-2, with D maybe TRBD1 (5 bases). V was clipped by 0 bases and J by 3 bases, with 8 bases between them. This CDR3 is built from 14 residues. Germline V CDR1 and CDR2: MGHRA, YSYEKL. The CDR3 reads CASSQDQGDYGYTF. In DNA, the CDR3 is TGCGCCAGCAGCCAAGATCAGGGAGACTATGGCTACACCTTC.

The V gene is TRBV11-2, the J gene TRBJ2-1; 7 nucleotides agree with TRBD1. V was pared by 6 bases and J by 5 bases, with 7 bases of the junction left unmatched. From germline, CDR1 is SGHAT and CDR2 FQNNGV. The CDR3 loop spans 14 amino acids. DNA of the CDR3: TGTGCCAGCAGTCCCGACAGGGTCAACAATGAGCAGTTCTTC. Protein: CASSPDRVNNEQFF.

This clone showed up just once. The identical CDR3 is also encoded by other nucleotide sequences in the sample. This chain links TRBV5-4 with TRBJ1-2; 7 positions agree with TRBD1. Losses at the gene ends were 0 bases for V and 2 bases for J; bases not matched to a gene: 1. The CDR3 is 14 amino acids. Germline loops: CDR1 SGHNT, CDR2 YYREEE (reference sequence). The CDR3 here is CASSLVGQNYGYTF. In nucleotides, the CDR3 is TGTGCCAGCAGCTTGGTGGGACAGAACTATGGCTACACCTTC.

The V and J genes are TRBV29-1 and TRBJ2-3; D might be TRBD2 (5 bases). CDR1 SQVTM and CDR2 ANQGSEA come from the germline V gene. The CDR3 runs 12 residues. Trimming removed 6 bases from V and 3 bases from J, with 10 bases in between. The CDR3 region has the DNA TGCAGCGTCCCCCGGGAAACAGATACGCAGTATTTT. Translated: CSVPRETDTQYF.

This CDR3 reads CASSQDRRQGGSPLHF. CDR3 in DNA: TGCGCCAGCAGCCAAGACCGAAGGCAGGGGGGTTCACCCCTCCACTTT. The rearrangement links TRBV4-1 to TRBJ1-6, with 7 bases fitting TRBD1. The CDR3 is made up of 16 amino acids. CDR1 MGHRA and CDR2 YSYEKL come from the germline V gene. V trimming: 0 bases; J trimming: 9 bases; junction bases outside the gene matches: 8.

As concerns this clone: The identical CDR3 is also encoded by other nucleotide sequences in the sample. The chain joins TRBV6-5 to TRBJ2-5; maybe TRBD2 (5 bases). The CDR3 length is 12 residues. From germline, CDR1 is MNHEY and CDR2 SVGAGI. Trimming removed 2 bases at V and 5 bases at J, with 6 bases between. Here the CDR3 reads CASSYGGETQYF. CDR3 coding DNA: TGTGCCAGCAGTTACGGCGGGGAGACCCAGTACTTC.

The chain links TRBV7-9 to TRBJ2-3; D unclear. Germline CDR1 reads SEHNR; CDR2 reads FQNEAQ (reference sequence). The ends were cut back, 3 bases at V and 3 bases at J, with 13 bases in the middle. CDR3 length: 15 residues. CDR3 nucleotide sequence: TGTGCCAGCAGCTTTAGTAGCCAAACAACAGATACGCAGTATTTT. Its protein product is CASSFSSQTTDTQYF.

J is TRBJ1-2 and V is TRBV6-6; 7 bases line up with TRBD1. Trimming took 4 bases from V and 3 from J; bases not matched to a gene: 5. This CDR3 spans 14 amino acids. Germline V gene lookup returns CDR1 MNHNY and CDR2 SVGAGI (reference sequence). This CDR3 is CASSLTGIDYGYTF. The CDR3 coding sequence is TGTGCCAGCAGTTTGACAGGGATAGACTATGGCTACACCTTC.

This clone was detected a few times. The chain combines TRBV7-9 with TRBJ1-2, with unresolved D. Germline loops: CDR1 SEHNR, CDR2 FQNEAQ (reference sequence). This CDR3 is 16 amino acids long. Trimming took off 1 base at V and 4 bases at J, with 16 bases between the two ends. In DNA, the CDR3 is TGTGCCAGCAGCTTAGTATGGTCTGGTCTGCTCTATGGCTACACCTTC. This codes for CASSLVWSGLLYGYTF.

The chain is built from TRBV18 and TRBJ1-2, with 7 bases aligning to TRBD1. In germline, CDR1 is KGHSH, CDR2 LQKENI. The trim removed 0 bases at V and 3 bases at J, leaving 4 bases unmatched. CDR3 length: 15 residues. The DNA for the CDR3 is TGTGCCAGCTCACCACCGACAGGGAGGGACTATGGCTACACCTTC. Amino acids: CASSPPTGRDYGYTF.

The V and J genes are TRBV27 and TRBJ2-7, with D uncertain. Trimming shortened V by 8 bases and J by 2 bases, and 7 bases separated the two germline ends. CDR1 is MNHEY, CDR2 SMNVEV, per germline (reference sequence). The CDR3 is made up of 11 amino acids. The CDR3 reads CASGNPYEQYF. The CDR3 DNA is TGTGCCAGCGGTAATCCCTACGAGCAGTACTTC.

The chain recombines TRBV5-1 with TRBJ2-1; 10 positions agree with TRBD2. The CDR3 sequence is 14 residues long. Germline V gene lookup returns CDR1 SGHRS and CDR2 YFSETQ. V lost 3 bases, J lost 3 bases, and 0 bases stayed unmatched. The CDR3 loop reads CASSSSGSYNEQFF. CDR3 nucleotides: TGCGCCAGCAGCTCTAGCGGGAGCTACAATGAGCAGTTCTTC.

V gene TRBV6-1 combines with J gene TRBJ1-2; no clear D. Germline values: CDR1 MNHNS, CDR2 SASEGT. This CDR3 has 13 amino acids. V was clipped by 5 bases and J by 4 bases, with 11 bases between them. DNA of the CDR3: TGTGCCAGCAGTACCGGGCCTAGCTATGGCTACACCTTC. Protein sequence: CASSTGPSYGYTF.

By frequency in the sample, this clone is medium-sized. The same CDR3 can be traced to other DNA sequences in this sample. The rearrangement joins TRBV19 to TRBJ2-1; 7 bases fit TRBD1. The germline gives CDR1 LNHDA, CDR2 SQIVND (reference sequence). Trimming at V came to 5 bases and at J to 7 bases, leaving 5 bases not matched to a gene. The CDR3 sequence is 13 residues long. CDR3 in DNA: TGTGCCAGTAGTCACAGGGGTGGTAATGAGCAGTTCTTC. Translation: CASSHRGGNEQFF.

The genes are TRBV6-5 and TRBJ1-6; D may be TRBD1 (6 bases). V was cut by 1 base and J by 7 bases, with 11 bases left in between. The CDR3 runs to 15 residues. CDR1 is MNHEY, CDR2 SVGAGI, per germline. The CDR3 here is CASSYFRTANSPLHF. The CDR3 coding sequence is TGTGCCAGCAGTTACTTCAGGACAGCCAATTCACCCCTCCACTTT.

The chain joins TRBV7-2 to TRBJ2-5; TRBD2 matches 14 bases. Germline-derived CDR1 and CDR2 are SGHTA and FQGNSA. The CDR3 is 15 amino acids. V shed 4 bases and J 3 bases; nucleotides not matched to a gene: 1. CDR3 amino acids: CASSSGLAGEETQYF. The CDR3 bases are TGTGCCAGCAGCTCGGGACTAGCGGGGGAAGAGACCCAGTACTTC.

The CDR3 region has the DNA TGTGCCAGCAGCTTAGGGTTTCGCACAACTTGGGTGGACACTGAAGCTTTCTTT. It is translated as CASSLGFRTTWVDTEAFF. V usage is TRBV11-1 and J usage is TRBJ1-1; D uncertain. This CDR3 comprises 18 residues. Germline V gene sequence: CDR1 SGHAT, CDR2 FQDESV (reference sequence). Trimming shortened V by 1 base and J by 3 bases, and 21 bases separated the two germline ends.

The CDR3 DNA reads TGTGCCAGCAGTCGACAGGGCTCCTACGAGCAGTACTTC. Its translation is CASSRQGSYEQYF. The J gene is TRBJ2-7, the V gene TRBV27; 7 nucleotides line up with TRBD1. This CDR3 is 13 amino acids long. Germline lookup yields CDR1 MNHEY and CDR2 SMNVEV (reference sequence). Trimming at V came to 5 bases and at J to 0 bases, leaving 1 base not matched to a gene.

This chain's CDR3 is CASRTGTAEKLFF. In nucleotides, the CDR3 is TGTGCCAGCAGAACGGGGACGGCAGAAAAACTGTTTTTT. The chain couples TRBV6-6 to TRBJ1-4; possible D gene TRBD1, 5 bases. V was clipped by 6 bases and J by 8 bases, with 13 bases between them. The germline V gene encodes CDR1 MNHNY and CDR2 SVGAGI (reference sequence). This CDR3 has 13 residues.

V is TRBV29-1 and J is TRBJ2-3; D ambiguous. The CDR3 contains 13 residues. Germline V CDR1 and CDR2: SQVTM, ANQGSEA. The V end was cut by 5 bases, the J end by 5 bases, with 14 bases between. CDR3 sequence reads: CSVQSWGQDTQYF. CDR3 DNA: TGCAGCGTTCAATCCTGGGGTCAAGATACGCAGTATTTT.